A single sample is the source of the 28 T cell receptor beta chains below, sequenced in a study of response to subunit inactivated influenza vaccine. TCRdb analysed the RT-PCR reads with MiXCR anew, one entry per CDR3 protein. The sample lists 400,000 to 550,000 distinct CDR3 sequences, over 25% occurring once. Sequences were derived from CD4+ T cells sorted from PBMCs, sampled about 5 days after vaccination. These receptors all stem from a man over 45 who received an inactivated influenza vaccine.

This chain joins TRBV7-2 and TRBJ2-1; 12 bases agree with TRBD2. V was clipped by 5 bases and J by 4 bases; unmatched bases: 3. This CDR3 has 15 residues. The V gene's germline CDR1 is SGHTA and CDR2 FQGNSA. The CDR3 DNA follows: TGTGCCAGCAGCCCTAGCGGGGGGGATTACAATGAGCAGTTCTTC. Protein product: CASSPSGGDYNEQFF.

The chain combines TRBV7-2 with TRBJ2-7; D gene ambiguous. This CDR3 is 14 amino acids long. Trimming stripped 5 bases from V and 2 bases from J, with 13 bases between. CDR1 and CDR2 from the germline V gene are SGHTA and FQGNSA. CDR3: CASSIGSPTYEQYF. CDR3 in DNA: TGTGCCAGCAGCATCGGATCGCCGACCTACGAGCAGTACTTC.

This clonotype has a handful of counts. In nucleotides, the CDR3 is TGCAGTGCCACAAACTACGAGCAGTACTTC. Translated: CSATNYEQYF. The chain is built from TRBV20-1 and TRBJ2-7; D call uncertain. V lost 6 bases to trimming and J lost 3 bases, with 6 bases between them. The CDR3 is 10 amino acids. Germline V lookup: CDR1 DFQATT, CDR2 SNEGSKA (reference sequence).

The chain has TRBV7-2 and TRBJ2-1; no clear D. Trimming shortened V by 7 bases and J by 9 bases, and 13 bases separated the two germline ends. The CDR3 consists of 12 residues. Germline V lookup: CDR1 SGHTA, CDR2 FQGNSA. CDR3 in DNA: TGTGCCAGCACCCCCTGGCCGGGTGAGCAGTTCTTC. Its translation: CASTPWPGEQFF.

The chain joins TRBV20-1 to TRBJ1-1, with a possible D match to TRBD1 (5 bases). The CDR3 runs to 15 residues. Trimming pared 2 bases from V and 1 base from J, leaving 14 bases between. Per germline, CDR1 DFQATT and CDR2 SNEGSKA (reference sequence). The CDR3 protein is CSARHIDRTNTEAFF. The CDR3 nucleotides are TGCAGTGCTAGACATATTGACAGAACGAACACTGAAGCTTTCTTT.

The chain employs TRBV4-3 and TRBJ1-5; D perhaps matches TRBD1 (6 bases). CDR1 LGHNA and CDR2 YSLEER come from the germline V gene. V was pared by 3 bases and J by 3 bases, with 9 bases between. The CDR3 has 14 amino acids. DNA of the CDR3: TGCGCCAGCAGCCAGGGGGCTAACAATCAGCCCCAGCATTTT. Its protein is CASSQGANNQPQHF.

The chain links TRBV24-1 to TRBJ2-2, with 8 positions matching TRBD1. The V gene's germline CDR1 is KGHDR and CDR2 SFDVKD. The V and J ends lost 5 bases and 4 bases, in that order; junction bases with no gene match: 5. The CDR3 extends over 15 amino acids. The CDR3 DNA reads TGTGCCACCAGTGGCGCAGGGGGCTTCACCGGGGAGCTGTTTTTT. Translating gives CATSGAGGFTGELFF.

The genes are TRBV7-2 and TRBJ2-7; D is ambiguous. CDR3 length equals 14 residues. In germline, CDR1 is SGHTA, CDR2 FQGNSA. Trimming pared 2 bases from V and 7 bases from J, leaving 15 bases between. The CDR3 loop is CASSLNLPPLEQYF. The CDR3, as DNA: TGTGCCAGCAGCTTAAACCTTCCTCCCCTGGAGCAGTACTTC.

The chain combines TRBV3-1 with TRBJ2-3; D perhaps matches TRBD2 (5 bases). The CDR3 consists of 17 residues. V lost 1 base and J lost 4, with 18 bases in between. The V gene's germline CDR1 is LGHDT and CDR2 YNNKEL (reference sequence). As DNA, the CDR3 is TGTGCCAGCAGCCAAGTCGCCGTGGCCCCGAGGGCAGATACGCAGTATTTT. It codes for CASSQVAVAPRADTQYF.

This clonotype was observed a handful of times. The gene calls are TRBV24-1 and TRBJ2-2; D is perhaps TRBD2 (5 bases). Between the trimmed V and J ends, which lost 4 bases and 5 bases, there was a span of 13 bases. The germline V gene encodes CDR1 KGHDR and CDR2 SFDVKD. The CDR3 length is 15 residues. DNA of the CDR3: TGTGCCACCAGTGAATTCGGGGATTTGACCGGGGAGCTGTTTTTT. Translation: CATSEFGDLTGELFF.

This chain joins TRBV2 and TRBJ2-3; perhaps TRBD1 as D (5 bases). V was pared by 4 bases and J by 6 bases, with 17 bases between. The CDR3 sequence is 15 residues long. Germline lookup yields CDR1 SNHLY and CDR2 FYNNEI. The CDR3 loop reads CASSALGDRNDTQYF. The CDR3, as DNA: TGTGCCAGCAGTGCCTTAGGGGATCGAAACGATACGCAGTATTTT.

The CDR3 sequence is CATSDRTSVSDEQFF. CDR3 DNA sequence: TGTGCCACCAGTGACCGTACTAGCGTGAGCGATGAGCAGTTCTTC. This sequence joins TRBV24-1 and TRBJ2-1; 7 bases fit TRBD2. The germline gives CDR1 KGHDR, CDR2 SFDVKD. The CDR3 is 15 amino acids. With V trimmed by 4 bases and J by 8 bases, 10 bases remained unmatched.

There are a few counts of this clonotype. The CDR3 coding sequence is TGTGCCAGCAGCCTTCAGGGGGCACAAGCTGAAGCTTTCTTT. It translates to CASSLQGAQAEAFF. The chain carries TRBV11-1 and TRBJ1-1; TRBD1 agrees at 8 bases. V shed 5 bases, J shed 6 bases, and the junction held 8 bases outside the gene matches. Germline V gene sequence: CDR1 SGHAT, CDR2 FQDESV (reference sequence). The CDR3 contains 14 residues. Full variable domain (missing parts from reference TRBV11-1 and TRBJ1-1): EAEVAQSPRYKITEKSQAVAFWCDPISGHATLYWYRQILGQGPELLVQFQDESVVDDSQLPKDRFSAERLKGVDSTLKIQPAELGDSAMYLCASSLQGAQAEAFFGQGTRLTVV.

CDR3 coding DNA: TGCAGTGCTAGTAGGACAGGGAAAGAGACCCAGTACTTC. It specifies CSASRTGKETQYF. The V gene is TRBV20-1, the J gene TRBJ2-5; 8 positions match TRBD1. This CDR3 has 13 residues. V lost 3 bases and J lost 3; bases outside the gene matches: 3. Per the germline V gene, CDR1 is DFQATT and CDR2 is SNEGSKA (reference sequence).

The chain has TRBV10-3 and TRBJ2-4; D is possibly TRBD1 (6 bases). CDR3 length: 15 residues. Trimming took off 3 bases at V and 5 bases at J, with 14 bases between the two ends. Germline V gives CDR1 ENHRY, CDR2 SYGVKD. This CDR3 reads CAISDSKGDENIQYF. The CDR3 bases are TGTGCCATCAGTGATAGTAAGGGGGACGAAAACATTCAGTACTTC.

The table lists this clonotype with a few counts. This chain joins TRBV12-3 or TRBV12-4 and TRBJ2-7, with unresolved D. The CDR3 length is 14 residues. V was pared by 1 base and J by 3 bases, with 10 bases between. The CDR3 nucleotides are TGTGCCAGCAGTTTAGGGGCGGCGGTCTACGAGCAGTACTTC. It encodes CASSLGAAVYEQYF.

The V and J genes are TRBV30 and TRBJ2-5, with D perhaps matching TRBD1 or TRBD2 (8 bases each). Germline CDR1 is GTSNPN and CDR2 is SVGIG (reference sequence). The germline V and J ends were trimmed by 5 bases and 5 bases, with 21 bases remaining between them. This CDR3 is built from 15 residues. Here the CDR3 reads CAWVPGTGLAETQYF. The CDR3 DNA is TGTGCCTGGGTTCCCGGGACAGGACTAGCTGAGACCCAGTACTTC. The complete variable domain, with remaining parts taken from reference TRBV30 and TRBJ2-5, reads SQTIHQWPATLVQPVGSPLSLECTVEGTSNPNLYWYRQAAGRGLQLLFYSVGIGQISSEVPQNLSASRPQDRQFILSSKKLLLSDSGFYLCAWVPGTGLAETQYFGPGTRLLVL.

The CDR3 sequence is CSAYWVGEQFF. DNA of the CDR3: TGCAGTGCTTACTGGGTGGGTGAGCAGTTCTTC. The chain has TRBV20-1 and TRBJ2-1; D call uncertain. In germline, CDR1 is DFQATT, CDR2 SNEGSKA (reference sequence). The CDR3 is 11 residues long. The ends were cut back, 5 bases at V and 9 bases at J, with 11 bases in the middle.

This clonotype was found a few times. The chain uses TRBV20-1 and TRBJ1-4, with 7 nucleotides matching TRBD1. CDR3 length: 11 amino acids. Germline V CDR1 and CDR2: DFQATT, SNEGSKA (reference sequence). Unmatched junction bases numbered 5, after V lost 2 bases and J lost 14 bases. The CDR3 is CSARSRGLLFF. CDR3 coding DNA: TGCAGTGCTAGATCAAGGGGGCTGCTGTTTTTT.

The rearrangement links TRBV18 to TRBJ2-4; perhaps TRBD2 as D (6 bases). The ends were cut back, 3 bases at V and 3 bases at J, with 15 bases in the middle. The CDR3 has 16 residues. Germline V gives CDR1 KGHSH, CDR2 LQKENI. DNA for the CDR3: TGTGCCAGCTCACCGGGCGGGGATCCGGGCAAAAACATTCAGTACTTC. Amino acid sequence: CASSPGGDPGKNIQYF.

This clonotype was seen more than once but under ten times. The chain carries TRBV20-1 and TRBJ1-2; 8 bases align to TRBD1. CDR3 size: 16 residues. The germline gives CDR1 DFQATT, CDR2 SNEGSKA (reference sequence). Trimming took 0 bases from V and 2 from J; bases not matched to a gene: 8. Written as DNA, the CDR3 is TGCAGTGCTAGAGAGCCAAGACAGGGGCGGAACTATGGCTACACCTTC. This gives the protein CSAREPRQGRNYGYTF.

This clonotype has only a few counts. This CDR3 reads CASRTGSETQYF. CDR3 coding DNA: TGTGCCAGTAGGACAGGGAGCGAGACCCAGTACTTC. The chain links TRBV19 to TRBJ2-5; 7 bases match TRBD1. V gave up 6 bases and J gave up 5 bases; unmatched junction bases: 3. The CDR3 totals 12 residues. CDR1 is LNHDA and CDR2 is SQIVND in the germline V gene (reference sequence).

The chain combines TRBV27 with TRBJ1-5, with D maybe TRBD1 (5 bases). V was cut by 5 bases and J by 2 bases, with 13 bases left in between. The CDR3 length is 15 residues. The germline CDR1 and CDR2 sequences are MNHEY and SMNVEV (reference sequence). Written as DNA, the CDR3 is TGTGCCAGCAGTACTCAGGGTTACCGCAATCAGCCCCAGCATTTT. Translation: CASSTQGYRNQPQHF.

The V and J genes are TRBV12-3 or TRBV12-4 and TRBJ2-2; D gene ambiguous. The CDR3 has 15 residues. Trimming took off 1 base at V and 1 base at J, with 7 bases between the two ends. The CDR3 DNA reads TGTGCCAGCAGTTTAGTTCCTTTGAACACCGGGGAGCTGTTTTTT. This translates into CASSLVPLNTGELFF.

The table lists this clonotype with a few counts. The gene calls are TRBV29-1 and TRBJ1-4; D remains unclear. Germline V gene lookup returns CDR1 SQVTM and CDR2 ANQGSEA. The V end was cut by 4 bases, the J end by 8 bases, with 14 bases between. The CDR3 covers 13 residues. CDR3 protein: CSVGTAKPEKLFF. The CDR3 DNA follows: TGCAGCGTTGGGACGGCGAAGCCCGAAAAACTGTTTTTT. Complete variable domain (other parts from reference TRBV29-1 and TRBJ1-4): SAVISQKPSRDICQRGTSLTIQCQVDSQVTMMFWYRQQPGQSLTLIATANQGSEATYESGFVIDKFPISRPNLTFSTLTVSNMSPEDSSIYLCSVGTAKPEKLFFGSGTQLSVL.

This clonotype was seen a few times. The V gene is TRBV7-2, the J gene TRBJ2-2; maybe TRBD1 (6 bases). Germline-derived CDR1 and CDR2 are SGHTA and FQGNSA. V shed 5 bases and J shed 6 bases, with 19 bases lying between them. The length of the CDR3 is 16 residues. The CDR3 here is CASSGTGFRRPGELFF. The DNA for the CDR3 is TGTGCCAGCAGCGGAACAGGGTTCAGGCGGCCCGGGGAGCTGTTTTTT. The full variable domain, with the rest looked up from reference TRBV7-2 and TRBJ2-2, is GAGVSQSPSNKVTEKGKDVELRCDPISGHTALYWYRQSLGQGLEFLIYFQGNSAPDKSGLPSDRFSAERTGGSVSTLTIQRTQQEDSAVYLCASSGTGFRRPGELFFGEGSRLTVL.

This clonotype was observed a handful of times. This chain connects TRBV5-6 to TRBJ2-5; TRBD2 matches at 11 bases. Losses at the gene ends were 0 bases for V and 0 bases for J; bases not matched to a gene: 1. CDR3 size: 16 residues. The V gene's germline CDR1 is SGHDT and CDR2 YYEEEE. The CDR3 sequence is CASSLAGLADQETQYF. CDR3 DNA sequence: TGTGCCAGCAGCTTGGCGGGACTAGCGGACCAAGAGACCCAGTACTTC.

Comments on this clonotype: Being one base from a much bigger clone, this may be a read error. The chain combines TRBV20-1 with TRBJ2-3; TRBD1 matches at 8 bases. The germline CDR1 and CDR2 sequences are DFQATT and SNEGSKA (reference sequence). This CDR3 spans 16 amino acids. The CDR3 DNA sequence: TGCTGTGCTAGACCGCGACAGGGGCCGCTAGTGGATACGCAGTATTTT. Translating it yields CCARPRQGPLVDTQYF.